This paragraph reports one TCR beta chain. Its specificity is unknown. This entry is derived from a study of Ad26.COV2.S vaccination and SARS-CoV-2 variants. Overall study context: Donor was one of the participants in the Ad26.COV2.S arm of the COV1001 trial. Overall study results and limits: Considerable breadth of spike-specific CD8+ and CD4+ T cell responses has reportedly been documented following vaccination. Those who received vaccine or placebo ended up with similar non-spike TCR breadth.

Treatment of the sample: 15 to 20 received Ad26.COV2.S at low or high dose, single or two shots; 5 received placebo; per-sample allocation not given. Sampling took place 63 days after the first vaccine or placebo injection. This CDR3 spans 14 amino acids. V was cut by 3 bases and J by 4 bases, with 13 bases left in between. Per the germline V gene, CDR1 is KGHSH and CDR2 is LQKENI. This table comes from immunoSEQ multiplex PCR, and its TCRdb copy is limited to in-frame clones, with some not included. The table includes 300,000 to 400,000 clones, about nine tenths detected once. This sequence was found in a person aged 18-60 years who received the Ad26.COV2.S COVID-19 vaccine or a placebo. The specimen was peripheral blood, collected in a trial of Ad26.COV2.S vaccine versus placebo. V is TRBV18 and J is TRBJ2-7; possible D gene TRBD1, 7 bases. The CDR3 bases are TGTGCCAGCTCACCCGCAGGGGGGAAATACGAGCAGTACTTC. Translating gives CASSPAGGKYEQYF. The full variable domain, completed using reference TRBV18 and TRBJ2-7, is NAGVMQNPRHLVRRRGQEARLRCSPMKGHSHVYWYRQLPEEGLKFMVYLQKENIIDESGMPKERFSAEFPKEGPSILRIQQVVRGDSAAYFCASSPAGGKYEQYFGPGTRLTVT.